This entry lists 21 T cell receptor beta chains sequenced from one sample in a study of identical twins. TCRdb ran MiXCR on the 5' RACE reads and lists one entry per CDR3 protein. This table has 1.5 million to 2 million distinct CDR3 sequences, about 30% appearing once. Sequencing was carried out using cord blood. Receptors were obtained from a newborn girl in good health.

The rearrangement uses TRBV29-1 and TRBJ2-7; tentative D call: TRBD2 (7 bases). Trimming removed 4 bases at V and 5 bases at J, with 12 bases between. The germline CDR1 and CDR2 sequences are SQVTM and ANQGSEA. The CDR3 runs to 12 residues. CDR3 amino acids: CSVVWGGNEQYF. The CDR3 DNA reads as TGCAGCGTTGTATGGGGGGGCAACGAGCAGTACTTC.

The V and J genes are TRBV6-6 and TRBJ2-7, with a tentative D call TRBD2 (8 bases). The length of the CDR3 is 15 residues. Germline V gene sequence: CDR1 MNHNY, CDR2 SVGAGI (reference sequence). V lost 8 bases and J lost 2, with 19 bases in between. CDR3 protein: CASGRQGLVTYEQYF. For the CDR3, the DNA is TGTGCCAGCGGAAGACAGGGACTAGTGACCTACGAGCAGTACTTC.

The chain is built from TRBV7-6 and TRBJ2-5; 7 bases line up with TRBD2. With V trimmed by 5 bases and J by 1 base, 7 bases remained unmatched. The CDR3 is 15 residues long. CDR1 and CDR2 (germline): SGHVS, FNYEAQ. The CDR3 loop is CASSLRDYLQETQYF. In DNA form, the CDR3 reads TGTGCCAGCAGCCTAAGGGACTATCTCCAAGAGACCCAGTACTTC.

CDR3 nucleotides: TGTGCCAGCAGCTTGAGTGGAGTGGCGGGAGAGACCCAGTACTTC. Encoded protein: CASSLSGVAGETQYF. The chain couples TRBV5-4 to TRBJ2-5; possibly TRBD2 for D (5 bases). V gave up 1 base and J gave up 4 bases, with 14 bases separating them. CDR1 is SGHNT and CDR2 is YYREEE in the germline V gene (reference sequence). This CDR3 has 15 amino acids.

This clonotype was detected many times. CDR3 nucleotide sequence: TGCAGCGTTGGGACTAGCGGAAGGCGAGAGACCCAGTACTTC. Protein product: CSVGTSGRRETQYF. This chain uses TRBV29-1 with TRBJ2-5, with 10 bases lining up with TRBD2. This CDR3 contains 14 residues. Germline CDR1 and CDR2: SQVTM and ANQGSEA. The J segment lost 4 bases and the V segment lost 4 bases, leaving 6 bases of the junction unmatched.

This chain links TRBV20-1 with TRBJ2-7; 13 bases are shared with TRBD2. The CDR3 contains 15 residues. The V gene end was trimmed by 6 bases and the J gene end by 2 bases; junction bases not matched to a gene: 7. The germline gives CDR1 DFQATT, CDR2 SNEGSKA (reference sequence). The CDR3 sequence is CSARLLAGGPYEQYF. CDR3 DNA sequence: TGCAGTGCCCGGTTACTAGCGGGGGGGCCCTACGAGCAGTACTTC.

The chain uses TRBV7-2 and TRBJ2-3; 8 positions match TRBD1. The CDR3 consists of 19 residues. The germline gives CDR1 SGHTA, CDR2 FQGNSA. With 2 bases clipped from V and 1 base from J, the junction kept 14 bases outside the gene matches. The CDR3 sequence: CASSLLQASSGQGTDTQYF. The CDR3 DNA sequence: TGTGCCAGCAGCTTATTACAGGCGAGTTCGGGACAGGGCACAGATACGCAGTATTTT.

Regarding this clonotype: It is likely a read error, because the conserved phenylalanine at the end of the CDR3 is missing. The chain links TRBV6-1 to TRBJ1-2; the D gene is possibly TRBD1 (6 bases). V was trimmed by 7 bases and J by 8 bases, leaving 14 bases between them. The V gene's germline CDR1 is MNHNS and CDR2 SASEGT. The length of the CDR3 is 12 residues. The CDR3 DNA sequence: TGTGCCAGCAAGCGGGGGCGGGAGGGCTACACCATC. It translates to CASKRGREGYTI.

This clonotype showed up just a few times. The rearrangement links TRBV19 to TRBJ2-7, with a possible D match to TRBD2 (6 bases). V lost 9 bases and J lost 1, with 16 bases in between. Germline lookup yields CDR1 LNHDA and CDR2 SQIVND (reference sequence). CDR3 length: 14 residues. The CDR3 here is CASTQPTSSYEQYF. Here the CDR3 DNA reads TGTGCCAGCACGCAACCGACTAGTTCCTACGAGCAGTACTTC.

The V call is TRBV7-2, the J call TRBJ2-1; D not certain. Germline-derived CDR1 and CDR2 are SGHTA and FQGNSA. Trimming took off 5 bases at V and 4 bases at J, with 9 bases between the two ends. The CDR3 sequence is 13 residues long. This CDR3 reads CASSPLDYNEQFF. In DNA form, the CDR3 reads TGTGCCAGCAGCCCGCTGGATTACAATGAGCAGTTCTTC.

V gene TRBV24-1 combines with J gene TRBJ2-1, with 7 bases that match TRBD1. The CDR3 is made up of 16 amino acids. Losses at the gene ends were 4 bases for V and 5 bases for J; bases not matched to a gene: 10. Germline V gives CDR1 KGHDR, CDR2 SFDVKD. This CDR3 reads CATSDKTGVTNNEQFF. In DNA, the CDR3 is TGTGCCACCAGTGACAAAACAGGGGTTACCAACAATGAGCAGTTCTTC.

The CDR3 bases are TGTGCCAGCAGAATGGACAGGGAGACGGGCTCCTATAATTCACCCCTCCACTTT. Encoded protein: CASRMDRETGSYNSPLHF. The chain links TRBV2 to TRBJ1-6, with TRBD1 matching over 8 bases. The junction had 10 bases not matched to a gene; V was cut back by 6 bases and J by 0 bases. The length of the CDR3 is 18 residues. Per germline, CDR1 SNHLY and CDR2 FYNNEI.

This clonotype was found a few times. V gene TRBV6-4 combines with J gene TRBJ2-1, with 10 bases fitting TRBD2. The V segment lost 8 bases and the J segment 4 bases; nucleotides outside the gene matches: 8. This CDR3 region has 15 residues. Germline V gives CDR1 MRHNA, CDR2 SNTAGT. CDR3 in DNA: TGTGCCAGCGGTATAGCGGGAGGATCTTACAATGAGCAGTTCTTC. Translated: CASGIAGGSYNEQFF.

The table lists this clonotype with a few counts. This chain joins TRBV2 and TRBJ2-5, with 10 bases identical to TRBD2. The V and J ends lost 5 bases and 6 bases, in that order; junction bases with no gene match: 18. The CDR3 extends over 18 amino acids. Germline-derived CDR1 and CDR2 are SNHLY and FYNNEI. CDR3 sequence: CASSKRDRRLAGAKTQYF. The CDR3 nucleotides are TGTGCCAGCAGTAAGAGGGACAGGCGTCTAGCGGGGGCAAAGACCCAGTACTTC. Supplemented by reference TRBV2 and TRBJ2-5, the full variable domain reads EPEVTQTPSHQVTQMGQEVILRCVPISNHLYFYWYRQILGQKVEFLVSFYNNEISEKSEIFDDQFSVERPDGSNFTLKIRSTKLEDSAMYFCASSKRDRRLAGAKTQYFGPGTRLLVL.

A few counts support this clonotype. V gene TRBV4-2 combines with J gene TRBJ2-7; 8 bases match TRBD2. The J call may be wrong; the DNA end is better matched by TRBJ2-5. The germline CDR1 and CDR2 sequences are LGHNA and YNFKEQ. The CDR3 sequence is 13 residues long. The CDR3 nucleotides are TGTGCCAGCAGCCAAGGGGGACTAGTGACCCAGTACTTC. This gives the protein CASSQGGLVTQYF.

The J gene is TRBJ1-2, the V gene TRBV3-1; 7 nucleotides agree with TRBD1. Germline CDR1 reads LGHDT; CDR2 reads YNNKEL (reference sequence). The V segment lost 4 bases and the J segment 7 bases; nucleotides outside the gene matches: 12. CDR3 length: 15 amino acids. The CDR3 region is CASSRRGGQGPGYTF. CDR3 DNA: TGTGCCAGCAGCCGCAGGGGGGGTCAAGGGCCTGGCTACACCTTC.

The chain has TRBV4-2 and TRBJ2-1; TRBD2 matches 14 bases. Trimming at V came to 4 bases and at J to 5 bases, leaving 4 bases not matched to a gene. The CDR3 loop spans 16 amino acids. Looked up from germline, CDR1 is LGHNA and CDR2 is YNFKEQ. The CDR3 here is CASSPGLAGENNEQFF. CDR3 nucleotide sequence: TGTGCCAGCAGCCCGGGACTAGCGGGAGAAAACAATGAGCAGTTCTTC.

This clonotype was counted at least ten times. J is TRBJ2-7 and V is TRBV12-3 or TRBV12-4; D gene ambiguous. The CDR3 runs 15 residues. The V gene lost 1 base and the J gene lost 5 bases, with 15 bases spanning the gap. The CDR3 DNA sequence: TGTGCCAGCAGTTTAGTACCGGGCACTGGTCACGAGCAGTACTTC. Its translation is CASSLVPGTGHEQYF.

The DNA for the CDR3 is TGTGCCAGCAGCCGTCGAGGGGCCAACTATGGCTACACCTTC. Protein sequence: CASSRRGANYGYTF. V gene TRBV3-1 combines with J gene TRBJ1-2; a weak D match, TRBD1 (5 bases). The length of the CDR3 is 14 residues. Germline V gene sequence: CDR1 LGHDT, CDR2 YNNKEL (reference sequence). V was pared by 4 bases and J by 2 bases, with 11 bases between.

This clonotype showed up just a few times. The rearrangement uses TRBV20-1 and TRBJ2-5, with D possibly being TRBD1 or TRBD2 (6 bases each). The CDR3 covers 14 residues. The germline gives CDR1 DFQATT, CDR2 SNEGSKA (reference sequence). The V and J ends lost 3 bases and 1 base respectively, with 12 bases between them. The CDR3 loop reads CSASRSGAQETQYF. The CDR3 bases are TGCAGTGCTAGTCGTTCGGGGGCCCAAGAGACCCAGTACTTC.

The chain employs TRBV27 and TRBJ2-1; 15 bases agree with TRBD2. The J segment lost 3 bases and the V segment lost 6 bases, leaving 15 bases of the junction unmatched. The length of the CDR3 is 20 residues. CDR1 MNHEY and CDR2 SMNVEV come from the germline V gene (reference sequence). The CDR3, as DNA: TGTGCCAGCAGCTACAGGGGACTAGCGGGGGGCAGGGCGATCTACAATGAGCAGTTCTTC. Translated, it gives CASSYRGLAGGRAIYNEQFF.